The rows below give T cell receptor beta chains drawn from one sample of a study of shared clonotypes between healthy human individuals. Profiled with immunoSEQ multiplex PCR; TCRdb holds only in-frame clones, not every one. The table includes some 2 million clones, roughly 94% detected once. The material sequenced was naive CD4+ T cells sorted from blood. The receptors shown here come from a man younger than 35 in good health. Both conserved end residues are part of each CDR3. The order of the fields is V gene, D gene, J gene, clone size, CDR3 protein, CDR3 DNA. D genes are given only for firm matches. The size entry is marked missing in some rows and otherwise reads once, few, many or a size class.

TRBV30	NA	TRBJ2-1	NA	CAWSVQRISSYNEQFF	TGTGCCTGGAGTGTACAGCGAATCAGCTCCTACAATGAGCAGTTCTTC
TRBV7-2	NA	TRBJ2-5	NA	CASSPTGGGQETQYF	TGTGCCAGCAGCCCCACAGGAGGGGGCCAAGAGACCCAGTACTTC
TRBV19	NA	TRBJ1-5	NA	CASSIYGAGNQPQHF	TGTGCCAGTAGTATATACGGGGCAGGGAATCAGCCCCAGCATTTT
TRBV7-8	NA	TRBJ2-7	NA	CASSEDLTYEQYF	TGTGCCAGCAGCGAGGACCTAACCTACGAGCAGTACTTC
TRBV5-8	TRBD1	TRBJ1-6	NA	CASSLGTRTGSSPLHF	TGTGCCAGCAGCTTGGGAACTCGGACAGGGTCCTCACCCCTCCACTTT
TRBV6-6	NA	TRBJ1-6	NA	CATLKGYRDNSPLHF	TGTGCCACCCTAAAAGGCTACAGGGATAATTCACCCCTCCACTTT
TRBV6-6	NA	TRBJ2-7	NA	CASSFSQPSYEQYF	TGTGCCAGCAGTTTCTCCCAACCTTCCTACGAGCAGTACTTC
TRBV6-7	NA	TRBJ2-5	NA	CASSYPGEGRETQYF	TGTGCCAGCAGTTACCCCGGAGAGGGAAGGGAGACCCAGTACTTC
TRBV6-5	NA	TRBJ1-1	NA	CASSYSGAYTEAFF	TGTGCCAGCAGTTACTCGGGAGCCTACACTGAAGCTTTCTTT
TRBV4-2	TRBD2	TRBJ2-5	NA	CASSPLLAGGSRETQYF	TGTGCCAGCAGCCCCCTACTAGCGGGGGGCTCAAGAGAGACCCAGTACTTC
TRBV27	TRBD2	TRBJ2-7	NA	CASSLKTSGERSSYEQYF	TGTGCCAGCAGTTTGAAGACTAGCGGGGAAAGGAGCTCCTACGAGCAGTACTTC
TRBV4-1	NA	TRBJ1-1	NA	CASSPQTEGTGEAFF	TGCGCCAGCAGCCCCCAGACAGAGGGAACAGGTGAAGCTTTCTTT
TRBV5-1	TRBD1	TRBJ1-5	once	CASRGPTGGRNQPQHF	TGCGCCAGCAGGGGCCCAACAGGGGGAAGAAATCAGCCCCAGCATTTT
TRBV6-1	NA	TRBJ1-2	NA	CASSGDFFRYGYTF	TGTGCCAGCAGTGGGGACTTTTTTCGCTATGGCTACACCTTC
TRBV2	TRBD1	TRBJ2-5	NA	CAEAQGLRETQYF	TGTGCCGAGGCACAGGGGTTACGTGAGACCCAGTACTTC
TRBV5-1	NA	TRBJ2-3	NA	CASSFGGTDTQYF	TGCGCCAGCAGCTTCGGGGGCACAGATACGCAGTATTTT
TRBV19	TRBD1	TRBJ2-7	NA	CASSMPGQGYEQYF	TGTGCCAGTAGTATGCCGGGACAGGGATACGAGCAGTACTTC
TRBV5-1	TRBD1	TRBJ1-1	NA	CASSLVGQGLNTEAFF	TGCGCCAGCAGCTTGGTGGGACAGGGGTTGAACACTGAAGCTTTCTTT
TRBV18	TRBD1	TRBJ2-7	NA	CASSPPDRVVWQYF	TGTGCCAGCTCACCACCCGACAGGGTCGTTTGGCAGTACTTC
TRBV6-6	NA	TRBJ2-5	NA	CASSYLGAIQETQYF	TGTGCCAGCAGTTACCTGGGGGCGATCCAAGAGACCCAGTACTTC
TRBV7-8	NA	TRBJ1-2	NA	CASSQISSGGQDGYTF	TGTGCCAGCAGCCAAATCAGCAGCGGGGGCCAGGATGGCTACACCTTC
TRBV5-1	TRBD2	TRBJ2-1	NA	CASSNSLAVYNEQFF	TGCGCCAGCAGCAACTCTCTAGCGGTATACAATGAGCAGTTCTTC
TRBV5-4	NA	TRBJ2-1	NA	CASSLRMGGYNEQFF	TGTGCCAGCAGCTTGCGGATGGGAGGATACAATGAGCAGTTCTTC
TRBV27	TRBD2	TRBJ2-7	NA	CASSLSPRLAGTQEQYF	TGTGCCAGCAGTTTATCGCCCAGACTAGCGGGAACACAGGAGCAGTACTTC
TRBV10-1	NA	TRBJ2-5	NA	CASAGTHEGTQYF	TGCGCCAGCGCCGGGACCCACGAAGGGACCCAGTACTTC
TRBV7-2	NA	TRBJ1-5	NA	CASSLAGANQPQHF	TGTGCCAGCAGCTTAGCAGGGGCCAATCAGCCCCAGCATTTT
TRBV6-5	NA	TRBJ1-3	NA	CASSYSYFDSGNTIYF	TGTGCCAGCAGTTACTCTTACTTTGACTCTGGAAACACCATATATTTT
TRBV6-6	NA	TRBJ1-4	NA	CASRSSQGPNEKLFF	TGTGCCAGCAGAAGTTCACAGGGTCCTAATGAAAAACTGTTTTTT
TRBV13	NA	TRBJ1-3	NA	CASSLGQEAFTIGNTIYF	TGTGCCAGCAGCTTAGGCCAAGAAGCGTTTACTATTGGAAACACCATATATTTT
TRBV5-1	TRBD2	TRBJ2-5	NA	CASSLWLSGADQETQYF	TGCGCCAGCAGCTTGTGGCTTAGCGGGGCCGACCAAGAGACCCAGTACTTC
TRBV11-2	NA	TRBJ1-1	once	CASSQQGGNTEAFF	TGTGCCAGCAGCCAGCAGGGTGGGAACACTGAAGCTTTCTTT
TRBV5-1	NA	TRBJ2-1	once	CASSSAGTEFNEQFF	TGCGCCAGCAGCTCAGCCGGGACGGAATTCAATGAGCAGTTCTTC
TRBV28	NA	TRBJ2-7	NA	CASTYSGREQYF	TGTGCCAGCACTTATTCGGGCCGAGAGCAGTACTTC
TRBV4-2	NA	TRBJ2-7	NA	CASSQRTEPPYEQYF	TGTGCCAGCAGCCAACGGACAGAGCCCCCCTACGAGCAGTACTTC
TRBV4-1	TRBD2	TRBJ2-3	NA	CASSQDRGGDTDTQYF	TGCGCCAGCAGCCAAGACCGCGGGGGAGACACAGATACGCAGTATTTT
TRBV11-2	TRBD2	TRBJ2-5	NA	CASSSNDGRGETQYF	TGTGCCAGCAGCTCCAACGACGGGAGGGGAGAGACCCAGTACTTC
TRBV21-1	NA	TRBJ2-7	NA	CASSERRVRYEQYF	TGTGCCAGCAGCGAGCGCAGGGTGAGGTACGAGCAGTACTTC
TRBV28	TRBD1	TRBJ2-7	NA	CASSSPGQGVPYEQYF	TGTGCCAGCAGTTCCCCGGGACAGGGAGTTCCCTACGAGCAGTACTTC
TRBV2	TRBD1	TRBJ1-1	once	CASSPGGTGSWNTEAFF	TGTGCCAGCAGTCCTGGAGGGACAGGGAGCTGGAACACTGAAGCTTTCTTT
TRBV9	NA	TRBJ1-4	NA	CASSVGDGEKLFF	TGTGCCAGCAGCGTCGGGGATGGCGAAAAACTGTTTTTT
TRBV6-1	NA	TRBJ1-1	NA	CASVKTELNTEAFF	TGTGCCAGCGTGAAGACAGAACTGAACACTGAAGCTTTCTTT
TRBV18	NA	TRBJ2-5	NA	CASSSNSETQYF	TGTGCCAGCTCATCCAACTCGGAGACCCAGTACTTC
TRBV19	NA	TRBJ2-3	NA	CASKYTDTQYF	TGTGCCAGTAAATACACAGATACGCAGTATTTT
TRBV28	TRBD1	TRBJ1-2	NA	CASRPDRVGGYTF	TGTGCCAGCAGGCCCGACAGGGTGGGTGGCTACACCTTC
TRBV15	NA	TRBJ1-4	NA	CATSREGMIDEKLFF	TGTGCCACCAGCAGAGAAGGGATGATCGATGAAAAACTGTTTTTT
TRBV5-1	NA	TRBJ1-1	NA	CASSLEENTEAFF	TGCGCCAGCAGCTTGGAAGAGAACACTGAAGCTTTCTTT
TRBV19	NA	TRBJ2-7	NA	CASSPRDPYEQYF	TGTGCCAGTAGTCCCAGGGACCCCTACGAGCAGTACTTC
TRBV7-2	NA	TRBJ1-2	NA	CASSLRTSPTTGYTF	TGTGCCAGCAGCTTACGGACCTCGCCAACTACTGGCTACACCTTC
TRBV9	NA	TRBJ2-3	NA	CASSVAEGEGTDTQYF	TGTGCCAGCAGCGTCGCTGAGGGGGAGGGCACAGATACGCAGTATTTT
TRBV5-1	NA	TRBJ1-2	once	CASSAAGDYGYTF	TGCGCCAGCAGCGCGGCAGGGGACTATGGCTACACCTTC
TRBV5-1	NA	TRBJ2-5	NA	CASSLSSGGSETQYF	TGCGCCAGCAGCTTGAGCTCGGGGGGCTCAGAGACCCAGTACTTC
TRBV4-1	NA	TRBJ2-1	NA	CASSQSPYPAPDEQFF	TGCGCCAGCAGCCAATCGCCGTATCCTGCGCCGGATGAGCAGTTCTTC
TRBV7-2	NA	TRBJ1-5	NA	CASSLEGLNQPQHF	TGTGCCAGCAGCTTAGAGGGCCTCAATCAGCCCCAGCATTTT